Reported below is one T cell receptor (beta chain). Its antigen specificity is not known. Base qualities are not at hand, and no much larger clone is one base apart. Trimming takes 3 bases from V and 1 base from J, and the germline ends sit 9 bases apart. In the germline V gene (reference sequence), CDR1 corresponds to LNHDA and CDR2 to SQIVND. Reading from cysteine to phenylalanine, the CDR3 counts 14 amino acids. Only the CDR3 part of the read is kept: 42 bases, read in frame from the first base. The entry originates in a study of T cell responses to AZD1222 COVID-19 vaccine (dated by TCRdb to the early 2020s). Describing the broader study: TCR sequencing was performed for 230 to 250 trial participants, of whom some 200 were given two doses of AZD1222 and some 25 were given two doses of MenACWY control vaccine. Trial participants were enrolled by age into subgroups of 18-55, 56-69 and 70-plus years, and around 140, 26 and 57 TCR-sequenced participants, respectively, were included in these subgroups.

The CDR3 regions of human TCRbeta chains were analyzed by immunosequencing. Under the source paper's analysis protocol: TCRs in the repertoires were matched against a reference library of SARS-CoV-2-specific TCRs that had been generated with the MIRA antigen-specificity platform. Breadth was defined as the fraction of unique TCRs that were SARS-CoV-2-associated, and depth was defined as the fraction of total T cells that were SARS-CoV-2-associated. Using the MIRA data, each spike-specific TCR was mapped to the spike region that the TCR reacts to and placed in a CD4 or CD8 class. Log10-transformed breadth and depth values were compared by one-way ANOVA with Sidak's multiple comparisons tests. Entries here come from immuneACCESS through TCRdb and include only in-frame sequences with V and J called. Some clones fail to appear in such tables; in the studies checked, an unresolved V gene covers under half of the shortfall, and the cause of the remainder is unknown. That table is the source of V, J and clone size, and D and trimming were worked out from the DNA. This sample has 140,000 or so clones in its table, and just under 95% of those were observed once. The ten largest clones capture roughly 12% of the sample.

Reading the label with the study, this specimen's time point is: sample from adult after SARS-CoV-2 infection, after symptom onset. A couple of convalescent COVID-19 patients, sampled after symptom onset from adults with prior SARS-CoV-2 infection, were also TCR-sequenced for comparison. The paper's findings and limits, for the study overall: In the small 56-69-year group, the increase in depth fell short of significance, most likely because of low power. Participants were mostly white British, with more females than males. The authors suggested clonal diversity may have been underestimated. Because no samples from the day 14 peak response were available, repertoires could be characterized only after the peak T cell response. Nearly half of unique spike-specific TCRs reportedly recognized epitopes outside regions mutated in the B.1.351 and B.1.1.7 variants. Vaccine-associated CD4 TCRs spanned the whole spike protein, with dominant responses in regions 160-218 and 743-854. A significant rise in spike-specific TCR breadth and depth was observed after two AZD1222 doses relative to day 0 and relative to MenACWY recipients. Conclusions about previously exposed vaccinees are limited, since just 5 to 7 AZD1222 recipients were seropositive for SARS-CoV-2 at baseline.

This receptor chain uses TRBV19 and TRBJ2-5; possibly the D gene is TRBD2, per 6 matching bases. The sample was peripheral blood, taken after recovery from COVID-19. This receptor was identified in an adult who had recovered from COVID-19. The CDR3 loop reads CASSIRGLQETQYF. The nucleotides are TGTGCCAGTAGTATCCGGGGACTCCAAGAGACCCAGTACTTC.